This section outlines one T cell receptor beta chain sequence together with its context. Time point indicated: after dendritic cell vaccination, including at tumor progression/relapse. Selection required adequate fresh-frozen tumor tissue plus more than two years' survival data. Clones were read by immunoSEQ multiplex PCR, and TCRdb kept only the in-frame ones, dropping some. The sample consists of approximately 92,000 clones, 65% to 85% of them appearing once. The record originates from a study of glioma-infiltrating T cells after dendritic cell vaccination. Looked up from germline, CDR1 is MNHEY and CDR2 is SMNVEV (reference sequence). V shed 2 bases and J shed 8 bases, with 12 bases lying between them. This CDR3 has 13 amino acids.

The sample consisted of blood, taken after dendritic cell vaccination. The chain joins TRBV27 to TRBJ1-2, with D tentatively TRBD1 (6 bases). The origin of this receptor is a human donor with glioblastoma. The CDR3: CASSLAGDRGYTF. In nucleotides, the CDR3 is TGTGCCAGCAGTTTAGCAGGGGACCGGGGCTACACCTTC.